This T cell receptor beta chain was retrieved from a study of vaccination effects on CD4 cells after COVID-19. The table came from immunoSEQ multiplex PCR; TCRdb's copy has only in-frame clones and leaves some out. The data contain about 46,000 clones, about 74% of them singletons. The germline V gene encodes CDR1 KGHSH and CDR2 LQKENI. The CDR3 has 15 residues. Deletions cut 3 bases from V and 3 bases from J, with 12 bases between. About this clone: The target antigen is unknown.

Subsequent to 10 days of culture, CD4+ T cells were isolated. This sample comprised CD4+ T cells from PBMCs cultured without peptide, obtained before COVID-19 vaccination. The chain is built from TRBV18 and TRBJ1-3; unclear D gene. The receptor was derived from a human donor who had a prior SARS-CoV-2 infection. CDR3 protein: CASSPGVENGNTIYF. The CDR3 DNA is TGTGCCAGCTCACCTGGGGTTGAGAATGGAAACACCATATATTTT.